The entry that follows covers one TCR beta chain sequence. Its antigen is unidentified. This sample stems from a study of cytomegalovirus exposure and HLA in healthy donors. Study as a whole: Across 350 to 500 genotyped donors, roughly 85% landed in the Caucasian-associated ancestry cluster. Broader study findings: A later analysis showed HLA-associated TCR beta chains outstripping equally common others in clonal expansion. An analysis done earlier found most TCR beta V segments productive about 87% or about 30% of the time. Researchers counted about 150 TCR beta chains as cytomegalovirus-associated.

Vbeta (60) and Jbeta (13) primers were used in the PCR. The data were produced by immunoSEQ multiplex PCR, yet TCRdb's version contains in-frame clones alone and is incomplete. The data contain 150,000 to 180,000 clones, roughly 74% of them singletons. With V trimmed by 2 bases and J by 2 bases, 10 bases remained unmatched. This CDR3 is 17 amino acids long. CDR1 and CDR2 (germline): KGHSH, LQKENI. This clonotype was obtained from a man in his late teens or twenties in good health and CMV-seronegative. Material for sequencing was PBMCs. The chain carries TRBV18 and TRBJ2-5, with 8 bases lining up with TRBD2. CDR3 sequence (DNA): TGTGCCAGCTCACCATCAGCCGGGACTAGAAAGCAAGAGACCCAGTACTTC. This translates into CASSPSAGTRKQETQYF.